Presented here are 30 T cell receptor beta chains from one specimen sequenced in a study of blood T cell repertoires in COVID-19. Using immunoSEQ multiplex PCR, the repertoire was profiled, and TCRdb retains in-frame clones only, with some absent. Counted here are approximately 93,000 clones, around 79% occurring once; the ten biggest clones make up 9.8%. What was sequenced was peripheral blood. The receptors were gathered from an elderly woman with acute or convalescent COVID-19.

The genes are TRBV19 and TRBJ2-5; 9 positions match TRBD2. The CDR3 has 18 residues. Germline-derived CDR1 and CDR2 are LNHDA and SQIVND (reference sequence). Trimming took 0 bases from V and 5 from J; bases not matched to a gene: 13. CDR3 nucleotides: TGTGCCAGTAGTATAGATTGGTACGCGGGGGGGACCTGGGAGACCCAGTACTTC. Its translation: CASSIDWYAGGTWETQYF.

This clone was picked up one time. The chain links TRBV2 to TRBJ2-3; maybe TRBD2 (5 bases). V was cut by 7 bases and J by 6 bases, with 17 bases left in between. Looked up from germline, CDR1 is SNHLY and CDR2 is FYNNEI. This CDR3 is built from 14 residues. The CDR3 spells CASTPALAVDTQYF. The DNA of the CDR3 is TGTGCCAGCACCCCCGCGCTAGCAGTCGATACGCAGTATTTT. Full variable domain (missing parts from reference TRBV2 and TRBJ2-3): EPEVTQTPSHQVTQMGQEVILRCVPISNHLYFYWYRQILGQKVEFLVSFYNNEISEKSEIFDDQFSVERPDGSNFTLKIRSTKLEDSAMYFCASTPALAVDTQYFGPGTRLTVL.

V and J are TRBV7-3 and TRBJ2-3; 8 bases agree with TRBD2. The CDR3 is 16 amino acids. V dropped 5 bases and J dropped 1; count of bases not matched to a gene: 8. CDR1 and CDR2 (germline): SGHTA, FQGTGA. CDR3 region: CASSSYSGTRTDTQYF. For the CDR3, the DNA is TGTGCCAGCAGCAGTTATAGCGGGACGCGCACAGATACGCAGTATTTT.

This clone was observed a handful of times. The chain is built from TRBV6-1 and TRBJ1-6, with a tentative D call TRBD1 (5 bases). The V and J ends lost 3 bases and 6 bases respectively, with 9 bases between them. CDR1 and CDR2 from the germline V gene are MNHNS and SASEGT. This CDR3 region has 14 residues. The CDR3 spells CASSDRVFNSPLHF. The CDR3 DNA reads TGTGCCAGCAGTGACAGGGTTTTTAATTCACCCCTCCACTTT.

The rearrangement joins TRBV6-2 or TRBV6-3 to TRBJ2-7; D might be TRBD1 (6 bases). V shed 1 base and J shed 0 bases, with 10 bases lying between them. CDR1 is MNHEY and CDR2 is SVGEGT in the germline V gene. The CDR3 consists of 15 residues. Written as DNA, the CDR3 is TGTGCCAGCAGTTACTTAGGGGGAATCTCCTACGAGCAGTACTTC. Its translation: CASSYLGGISYEQYF.

V gene TRBV7-2 combines with J gene TRBJ1-1, with D perhaps TRBD1 (6 bases). The germline gives CDR1 SGHTA, CDR2 FQGNSA. V shed 3 bases and J shed 4 bases, with 12 bases lying between them. This CDR3 region has 14 residues. CDR3 sequence (DNA): TGTGCCAGCAGCTTTCCGAGGACAGCCACTGAAGCTTTCTTT. Protein product: CASSFPRTATEAFF. The full variable domain, in which reference TRBV7-2 and TRBJ1-1 provide the parts outside the CDR3, is GAGVSQSPSNKVTEKGKDVELRCDPISGHTALYWYRQSLGQGLEFLIYFQGNSAPDKSGLPSDRFSAERTGGSVSTLTIQRTQQEDSAVYLCASSFPRTATEAFFGQGTRLTVV.

V gene TRBV27 combines with J gene TRBJ1-2; the match to TRBD1 covers 12 bases. CDR3 length: 14 amino acids. V was pared by 5 bases and J by 8 bases, with 6 bases of the junction left unmatched. Germline V gives CDR1 MNHEY, CDR2 SMNVEV (reference sequence). The DNA of the CDR3 is TGTGCCAGCAGTCCGGGACAGGGGGCCTACGGCTACACCTTC. Translated: CASSPGQGAYGYTF.

The rearrangement uses TRBV10-3 and TRBJ1-1; 12 nucleotides match TRBD1. CDR1 is ENHRY and CDR2 is SYGVKD in the germline V gene. The CDR3 totals 16 residues. V lost 8 bases and J lost 0; bases outside the gene matches: 7. The CDR3 nucleotides read TGTGCCATCCGACGGGACAGGGGGCAGGTGAACACTGAAGCTTTCTTT. It is translated as CAIRRDRGQVNTEAFF.

V is TRBV5-4 and J is TRBJ2-3; 12 bases line up with TRBD1. Germline V gene sequence: CDR1 SGHNT, CDR2 YYREEE (reference sequence). The ends lost 3 bases at V and 4 bases at J; junction bases unmatched: 9. The CDR3 has 17 residues. The CDR3 reads CASSSGGGQGAADTQYF. DNA of the CDR3: TGTGCCAGCAGCTCTGGGGGGGGACAGGGGGCTGCAGATACGCAGTATTTT.

V usage is TRBV12-3 or TRBV12-4 and J usage is TRBJ1-2, with no clear D. The CDR3 sequence is 13 residues long. V lost 1 base and J 6 bases, leaving 9 bases between the germline ends. The CDR3 protein is CASSLDRGNGYTF. In DNA form, the CDR3 reads TGTGCCAGCAGTTTAGACAGAGGGAATGGCTACACCTTC.

The V and J genes are TRBV14 and TRBJ1-3, with 7 bases that match TRBD1. Looked up from germline, CDR1 is SGHDN and CDR2 is FVKESK. The V gene end was trimmed by 5 bases and the J gene end by 0 bases; junction bases not matched to a gene: 1. The CDR3 is made up of 14 amino acids. The CDR3 sequence is CASSDRVSGNTIYF. CDR3 nucleotides: TGTGCCAGCAGCGACAGGGTCTCTGGAAACACCATATATTTT.

The chain links TRBV10-2 to TRBJ2-3; no clear D gene. The CDR3 totals 16 residues. Germline loops: CDR1 WSHSY, CDR2 SAAADI. V was shortened by 0 bases and J by 0 bases, with 10 bases between the two germline ends. As DNA, the CDR3 is TGCGCCAGCAGTGAGTCGACGGTGACTAGCACAGATACGCAGTATTTT. This encodes CASSESTVTSTDTQYF.

The chain links TRBV6-5 to TRBJ1-2; a possible D gene is TRBD1 (6 bases). V was shortened by 6 bases and J by 8 bases, with 13 bases between the two germline ends. From germline, CDR1 is MNHEY and CDR2 SVGAGI. The CDR3 length is 12 residues. In nucleotides, the CDR3 is TGTGCCAGCAGCCCGGACAGATCGGGCTACACCTTC. Its translation: CASSPDRSGYTF.

The V and J genes are TRBV24-1 and TRBJ2-5; 7 nucleotides align to TRBD1. CDR3 length: 15 amino acids. Germline values: CDR1 KGHDR, CDR2 SFDVKD. With V trimmed by 4 bases and J by 0 bases, 4 bases remained unmatched. CDR3 region: CATSDLTGNQETQYF. The CDR3 nucleotides are TGTGCCACCAGTGACCTGACAGGGAACCAAGAGACCCAGTACTTC.

This clone was seen just once. The chain has TRBV6-5 and TRBJ1-5; D ambiguous. Germline-derived CDR1 and CDR2 are MNHEY and SVGAGI. CDR3 length: 14 amino acids. Trimming took 6 bases from V and 4 from J, leaving 13 bases between them. This CDR3 is CASRFGEINQPQHF. The CDR3 nucleotides read TGTGCCAGCAGATTCGGGGAGATTAATCAGCCCCAGCATTTT.

The chain combines TRBV30 with TRBJ1-3; the D is unclear. CDR3 size: 14 residues. Germline CDR1 and CDR2: GTSNPN and SVGIG (reference sequence). V lost 5 bases to trimming and J lost 0 bases, with 11 bases between them. CDR3 amino acids: CAWDSGVSGNTIYF. The CDR3 DNA follows: TGTGCCTGGGACTCGGGTGTCTCTGGAAACACCATATATTTT.

The rearrangement links TRBV30 to TRBJ1-1; D might be TRBD1 (6 bases). Germline lookup yields CDR1 GTSNPN and CDR2 SVGIG (reference sequence). The CDR3 is 16 amino acids. V gave up 3 bases and J gave up 4 bases, with 21 bases separating them. The DNA for the CDR3 is TGTGCCTGGAGGGTCGGGACACTTGGAGGAGGCACTGAAGCTTTCTTT. Its protein is CAWRVGTLGGGTEAFF.

The rearrangement links TRBV3-1 (or the pseudogene TRBV3-2) to TRBJ2-7; D is possibly TRBD2 (5 bases). The germline V and J ends were trimmed by 1 base and 3 bases, with 19 bases remaining between them. CDR1 is LGHDT, CDR2 YNNKEL, per germline (reference sequence). The CDR3 has 17 residues. CDR3 sequence reads: CASSQGALGPSSYEQYF. The CDR3 DNA reads as TGTGCCAGCAGCCAAGGGGCACTAGGACCCTCCAGCTACGAGCAGTACTTC.

This chain uses TRBV13 with TRBJ2-5; 10 nucleotides align to TRBD2. This CDR3 has 16 amino acids. Per germline, CDR1 PRHDT and CDR2 FYEKMQ (reference sequence). J gave up 3 bases and V 5 bases, and 9 bases lay outside the gene matches. CDR3: CASSPRLAGEEETQYF. The CDR3 coding sequence is TGTGCCAGCAGCCCCCGGCTAGCGGGGGAGGAAGAGACCCAGTACTTC. Full variable domain (outside the CDR3, taken from reference TRBV13 and TRBJ2-5): AAGVIQSPRHLIKEKRETATLKCYPIPRHDTVYWYQQGPGQDPQFLISFYEKMQSDKGSIPDRFSAQQFSDYHSELNMSSLELGDSALYFCASSPRLAGEEETQYFGPGTRLLVL.

This clone was counted a few times. This chain joins TRBV19 and TRBJ2-5, with D perhaps TRBD1 (6 bases). Deletions cut 5 bases from V and 2 bases from J, with 9 bases between. Germline V gene sequence: CDR1 LNHDA, CDR2 SQIVND (reference sequence). CDR3 length: 13 amino acids. The CDR3 DNA is TGTGCCAGTAGTCGACAGGTACAAGAGACCCAGTACTTC. Its translation: CASSRQVQETQYF.

This sequence joins TRBV19 and TRBJ2-7; 11 nucleotides align to TRBD2. There are 14 residues in the CDR3. The germline gives CDR1 LNHDA, CDR2 SQIVND (reference sequence). The V gene end was trimmed by 3 bases and the J gene end by 3 bases; junction bases not matched to a gene: 1. CDR3 nucleotide sequence: TGTGCCAGTAGTATTAGCGGGAGGGACTACGAGCAGTACTTC. Translating gives CASSISGRDYEQYF.

This rearrangement joins TRBV19 to TRBJ1-5, with D possibly matching TRBD1 (6 bases). The CDR3 is made up of 13 amino acids. Per the germline V gene, CDR1 is LNHDA and CDR2 is SQIVND (reference sequence). V lost 11 bases and J 7 bases, leaving 18 bases between the germline ends. CDR3 protein: CAHTGGAGQPQHF. CDR3 coding DNA: TGTGCCCACACGGGGGGCGCCGGGCAGCCCCAGCATTTT.

This clone was found a few times. The V gene is TRBV4-2, the J gene TRBJ2-7; D is perhaps TRBD2 (5 bases). Per the germline V gene, CDR1 is LGHNA and CDR2 is YNFKEQ. Trimming removed 1 base from V and 2 bases from J, with 12 bases in between. The CDR3 runs to 15 residues. DNA for the CDR3: TGTGCCAGCAGCCAAGGCGACGGGATCCCCTACGAGCAGTACTTC. Amino acid sequence: CASSQGDGIPYEQYF.

This chain connects TRBV6-4 to TRBJ1-2, with a tentative D call TRBD1 (5 bases). The germline CDR1 and CDR2 sequences are MRHNA and SNTAGT. The CDR3 has 12 amino acids. The germline V and J ends were trimmed by 11 bases and 4 bases, with 14 bases remaining between them. Here the CDR3 reads CAPPGGSYGYTF. CDR3 DNA sequence: TGTGCCCCCCCCGGGGGTTCCTATGGCTACACCTTC.

The chain employs TRBV3-1 (or the pseudogene TRBV3-2) and TRBJ2-5; 8 bases fit TRBD2. Per germline, CDR1 LGHDT and CDR2 YNNKEL (reference sequence). The CDR3 extends over 15 amino acids. Germline trimming cut 3 bases from V and 4 bases from J; bases unmatched to any gene: 7. CDR3 sequence (DNA): TGTGCCAGCAGCCAGCTTAGCGGGGAGGGAGAGACCCAGTACTTC. Its translation: CASSQLSGEGETQYF.

The V gene is TRBV6-5, the J gene TRBJ1-1; D uncertain. The CDR3 contains 13 residues. V lost 6 bases to trimming and J lost 5 bases, with 13 bases between them. Per germline, CDR1 MNHEY and CDR2 SVGAGI. The CDR3 DNA is TGTGCCAGCAGCCCAGACTCCTTAACTGAAGCTTTCTTT. This codes for CASSPDSLTEAFF.

The V call is TRBV5-1, the J call TRBJ1-1; TRBD1 aligns across 9 bases. The V segment lost 4 bases and the J segment 5 bases; nucleotides outside the gene matches: 9. The CDR3 loop spans 15 amino acids. Per the germline V gene, CDR1 is SGHRS and CDR2 is YFSETQ. This CDR3 reads CASSPDGQGRTEAFF. The CDR3 nucleotides read TGCGCCAGCAGCCCGGATGGACAGGGGAGGACTGAAGCTTTCTTT.

A few counts support this clone. The chain recombines TRBV27 with TRBJ2-5, with D tentatively TRBD1 (8 bases). V lost 5 bases, J lost 4 bases, and 14 bases lay in between. The CDR3 covers 14 residues. Germline CDR1 is MNHEY and CDR2 is SMNVEV (reference sequence). CDR3 in amino acids: CASSAYRGGETQYF. The CDR3 nucleotides are TGTGCCAGCAGTGCTTACAGGGGGGGAGAGACCCAGTACTTC.

The CDR3 here is CASSFWGAAYYGYTF. The DNA for the CDR3 is TGTGCCAGCAGCTTCTGGGGCGCGGCCTACTATGGCTACACCTTC. The chain uses TRBV7-2 and TRBJ1-2; maybe TRBD1 (5 bases). With 3 bases removed from V and 3 bases from J, the gap between germline ends came to 14 bases. Germline CDR1 reads SGHTA; CDR2 reads FQGNSA. CDR3 length: 15 amino acids.

The chain uses TRBV19 and TRBJ1-5, with a weak D call TRBD1 (6 bases). V was pared by 7 bases and J by 2 bases, with 15 bases between. Germline CDR1 is LNHDA and CDR2 is SQIVND (reference sequence). This CDR3 region has 15 residues. CDR3 nucleotide sequence: TGTGCCAGTACAGGGGATGGCCTAGGCAATCAGCCCCAGCATTTT. As protein: CASTGDGLGNQPQHF.